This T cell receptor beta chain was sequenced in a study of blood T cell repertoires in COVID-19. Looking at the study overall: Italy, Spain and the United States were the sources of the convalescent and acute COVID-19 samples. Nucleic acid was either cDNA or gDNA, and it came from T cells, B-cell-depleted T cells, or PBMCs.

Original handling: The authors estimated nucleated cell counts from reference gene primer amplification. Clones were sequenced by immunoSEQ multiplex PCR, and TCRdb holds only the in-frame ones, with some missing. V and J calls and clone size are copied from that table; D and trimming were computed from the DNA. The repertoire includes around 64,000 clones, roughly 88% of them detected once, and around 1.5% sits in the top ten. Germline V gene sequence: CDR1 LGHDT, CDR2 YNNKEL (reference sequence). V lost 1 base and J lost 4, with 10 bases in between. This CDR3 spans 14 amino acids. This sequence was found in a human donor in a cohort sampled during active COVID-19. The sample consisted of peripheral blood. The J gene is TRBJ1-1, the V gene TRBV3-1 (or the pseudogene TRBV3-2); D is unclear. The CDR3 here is CASSQGREITEAFF. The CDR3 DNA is TGTGCCAGCAGCCAAGGTAGGGAGATCACTGAAGCTTTCTTT.